A selection of T cell receptor beta chains follows, all from one sample in a study of T cell repertoires and HLA-DP antigens. Data came from immunoSEQ multiplex PCR; TCRdb stores just in-frame clones and leaves some out. The sample carries almost 90,000 clones, more than 75% recorded once. Their target antigens are unknown. Sequencing was carried out using CD4+ T cells from PBMCs. The receptors originated from a man in his fifties in good health and CMV-seronegative. Each CDR3 is given with its conserved first and last residue. Fields, in order: D gene, clone size, V gene, J gene, CDR3 length, CDR3 DNA, CDR3 protein. A D gene is named only where the DNA matches it firmly. The size of a clone is reported for some rows only, either as once, few or many, or as a class for expanded clones.

D: TRBD2
size: .
V: TRBV4-3
J: TRBJ2-3
length: 14
DNA: TGCGCCAGCAGCCAGCGGGAGGGCCTTAGTACGCAGTATTTT
CDR3: CASSQREGLSTQYF

D: .
size: .
V: TRBV6-5
J: TRBJ2-1
length: 14
DNA: TGTGCCAGCAGTAAATCACTGGTCTACACTGAGCAGTTCTTC
CDR3: CASSKSLVYTEQFF

D: .
size: .
V: TRBV4-1
J: TRBJ2-7
length: 13
DNA: TGCGCCAGCAGCCTGGGCCTCCCCTACGAGCAGTACTTC
CDR3: CASSLGLPYEQYF

D: TRBD1
size: once
V: TRBV6-1
J: TRBJ1-1
length: 13
DNA: TGTGCCAGCAGTGGACAGGGGACCACTGAAGCTTTCTTT
CDR3: CASSGQGTTEAFF

D: .
size: .
V: TRBV14
J: TRBJ2-1
length: 15
DNA: TGTGCCAGCAGCCGGTTGACTAATTCCTACAATGAGCAGTTCTTC
CDR3: CASSRLTNSYNEQFF

D: TRBD2
size: once
V: TRBV7-9
J: TRBJ2-1
length: 17
DNA: TGTGCCAGCAGTCTTTTAGTGTCACTAGCGAAACACAATGAGCAGTTCTTC
CDR3: CASSLLVSLAKHNEQFF

D: .
size: .
V: TRBV18
J: TRBJ2-7
length: 13
DNA: TGTGCCAGCTCCCCAGGTAGCTCCTACGAGCAGTACTTC
CDR3: CASSPGSSYEQYF

D: .
size: .
V: TRBV7-3
J: TRBJ2-2
length: 14
DNA: TGTGCCAGCAGCTTTGGGACCAACACCGGGGAGCTGTTTTTT
CDR3: CASSFGTNTGELFF

D: TRBD1
size: once
V: TRBV30
J: TRBJ2-5
length: 10
DNA: TGTGCCTGGAGTAAGGGGACAGTCTACTTC
CDR3: CAWSKGTVYF

D: .
size: .
V: TRBV19
J: TRBJ1-5
length: 17
DNA: TGTGCCAGTAGTATAGATCTACCGGGCAGGGACAATCAGCCCCAGCATTTT
CDR3: CASSIDLPGRDNQPQHF

D: TRBD1
size: few
V: TRBV18
J: TRBJ1-6
length: 15
DNA: TGTGCCAGCTCACTTGGGACAGATAGTAATTCACCCCTCCACTTT
CDR3: CASSLGTDSNSPLHF

D: .
size: .
V: TRBV30
J: TRBJ2-7
length: 11
DNA: TGTGCCTGGAGTGTCGAGTATAAGCAGTACTTC
CDR3: CAWSVEYKQYF

D: .
size: .
V: TRBV29-1
J: TRBJ2-1
length: 14
DNA: TGCAGCGTCGCTCTGGGGGCCTCGTCGAATGAGCAGTTCTTC
CDR3: CSVALGASSNEQFF

D: .
size: .
V: TRBV19
J: TRBJ1-1
length: 14
DNA: TGTGCCAGTAGCCGGACAAACCGGAACACTGAAGCTTTCTTT
CDR3: CASSRTNRNTEAFF

D: .
size: .
V: TRBV5-8
J: TRBJ1-1
length: 15
DNA: TGTGCCAGCAGCTTTTCTCCCAGGGTGGGCACTGAAGCTTTCTTT
CDR3: CASSFSPRVGTEAFF

D: .
size: once
V: TRBV7-9
J: TRBJ2-2
length: 14
DNA: TGTGCCAGCAGCTCCCAGGGAAACACCGGGGAGCTGTTTTTT
CDR3: CASSSQGNTGELFF

D: .
size: .
V: TRBV7-2
J: TRBJ2-2
length: 15
DNA: TGTGCCAGCAGCTTAAGGCGGGGTGTCGCCGGGGAGCTGTTTTTT
CDR3: CASSLRRGVAGELFF

D: TRBD1
size: .
V: TRBV29-1
J: TRBJ2-4
length: 13
DNA: TGCAGCGTTGGTCAGGACAGGGCGGACATTCAGTACTTC
CDR3: CSVGQDRADIQYF

D: .
size: .
V: TRBV30
J: TRBJ1-2
length: 13
DNA: TGTGCCTGGAGTGTAAAAGGGGGCTATGGCTACACCTTC
CDR3: CAWSVKGGYGYTF

D: .
size: .
V: TRBV28
J: TRBJ1-2
length: 14
DNA: TGTGCCAGCAGAATACAGGGTAGCCCCGGTGGCTACACCTTC
CDR3: CASRIQGSPGGYTF

D: TRBD1
size: .
V: TRBV19
J: TRBJ2-2
length: 15
DNA: TGTGCCAGTAGTTTCCGGACAGGGGGGACCGGGGAGCTGTTTTTT
CDR3: CASSFRTGGTGELFF

D: .
size: .
V: TRBV15
J: TRBJ2-7
length: 17
DNA: TGTGCCACCAGCAGAGATAACGTCGCCGGGGCAGCCTACGAGCAGTACTTC
CDR3: CATSRDNVAGAAYEQYF

D: TRBD2
size: .
V: TRBV4-2
J: TRBJ2-7
length: 15
DNA: TGTGCCAGCAGCCAATTTCACGCGGGGGGGAACGAGCAGTACTTC
CDR3: CASSQFHAGGNEQYF

D: .
size: .
V: TRBV19
J: TRBJ2-1
length: 14
DNA: TGTGCCAGTAGTATACGGGGTCCTAACAATGAGCAGTTCTTC
CDR3: CASSIRGPNNEQFF

D: .
size: .
V: TRBV6-5
J: TRBJ1-1
length: 13
DNA: TGTGCCAGCAGTTACTCCAGGGGCACTGAAGCTTTCTTT
CDR3: CASSYSRGTEAFF

D: .
size: .
V: TRBV5-1
J: TRBJ1-1
length: 13
DNA: TGCGCCAGCAGCAAGGGACAAAACACTGAAGCTTTCTTT
CDR3: CASSKGQNTEAFF

D: TRBD2
size: .
V: TRBV30
J: TRBJ2-1
length: 14
DNA: TGTGCCTGGGGAGAGGGACTAGCGATCAATGAGCAGTTCTTC
CDR3: CAWGEGLAINEQFF

D: TRBD2
size: .
V: TRBV7-2
J: TRBJ2-5
length: 16
DNA: TGTGCCAGCAGCTTAGGGACTAGCGGGGGCCAAGAGACCCAGTACTTC
CDR3: CASSLGTSGGQETQYF

D: .
size: .
V: TRBV11-2
J: TRBJ1-2
length: 17
DNA: TGTGCCAGCAGCTCCATTATGTGGCAGGGCCCGAGGTCTGGCTACACCTTC
CDR3: CASSSIMWQGPRSGYTF

D: .
size: .
V: TRBV7-8
J: TRBJ1-5
length: 13
DNA: TGTGCCAGCAGCTTAGGACCCCAGTGGGCCCAGCATTTT
CDR3: CASSLGPQWAQHF

D: TRBD1
size: .
V: TRBV27
J: TRBJ1-2
length: 14
DNA: TGTGCCAGCAAATACAGGGGAAGCCCCTATGGCTACACCTTC
CDR3: CASKYRGSPYGYTF

D: .
size: .
V: TRBV7-2
J: TRBJ1-4
length: 14
DNA: TGTGCCAGCAGCGTGGGGGGGTCAAATGAAAAACTGTTTTTT
CDR3: CASSVGGSNEKLFF

D: TRBD1
size: .
V: TRBV9
J: TRBJ2-5
length: 16
DNA: TGTGCCAGCAGCGCGGCGGGACAGGGGGCGGGAGAGACCCAGTACTTC
CDR3: CASSAAGQGAGETQYF

D: TRBD1
size: .
V: TRBV6-1
J: TRBJ2-7
length: 15
DNA: TGTGCCAGCAGCGAACCGGGACAGGGTTCCTACGAGCAGTACTTC
CDR3: CASSEPGQGSYEQYF

D: TRBD1
size: .
V: TRBV4-3
J: TRBJ1-2
length: 16
DNA: TGCGCCAGCAGCCAAGATCTTCTCGGACAGGGCTTTGGCTACACCTTC
CDR3: CASSQDLLGQGFGYTF

D: TRBD2
size: once
V: TRBV5-1
J: TRBJ2-1
length: 16
DNA: TGCGCCAGCAGCCCTGTAGCGGGAGGACCCTACAATGAGCAGTTCTTC
CDR3: CASSPVAGGPYNEQFF

D: .
size: .
V: TRBV6-5
J: TRBJ1-1
length: 13
DNA: TGTGCCAGCAGGGGGCCCGGACAGAATGAAGCTTTCTTT
CDR3: CASRGPGQNEAFF

D: TRBD1
size: .
V: TRBV4-1
J: TRBJ2-5
length: 17
DNA: TGCGCCAGCAGCCAAGATAAGGGGGCCGGCGGTCGGGAGACCCAGTACTTC
CDR3: CASSQDKGAGGRETQYF

D: TRBD2
size: .
V: TRBV5-4
J: TRBJ2-7
length: 15
DNA: TGTGCCAGACCCCCCTCAGCGGGGACTCTACTCGGGCAGTACTTC
CDR3: CARPPSAGTLLGQYF

D: .
size: .
V: TRBV5-8
J: TRBJ2-7
length: 14
DNA: TGTGCCAGCAGCAGGTGGCAGGGGTTTTACGAGCAGTACTTC
CDR3: CASSRWQGFYEQYF

D: .
size: .
V: TRBV9
J: TRBJ2-1
length: 16
DNA: TGTGCCAGCAGCGTAGAACGGGGTTCTCTTTACAATGAGCAGTTCTTC
CDR3: CASSVERGSLYNEQFF

D: .
size: .
V: TRBV9
J: TRBJ1-1
length: 15
DNA: TGTGCCAGCAGCGTAGGGGCAGGGAGTGAATCTGAAGCTTTCTTT
CDR3: CASSVGAGSESEAFF